This is a list of T cell receptor beta chains from one sample in a study of blood T cell repertoires in COVID-19. TCRdb's copy holds only in-frame clones and misses some; the assay was immunoSEQ multiplex PCR. The sample contains fewer than 250,000 clones, approximately 81% of which appear only once. Source material: peripheral blood. The receptors originated from a man aged 25 to 40 with active or convalescent COVID-19. Both conserved end residues are part of each CDR3. D genes are given only for firm matches. Some rows have no size entry. The others give once, few or many, or a class for an expanded clone.

size	D	V	J	DNA	CDR3
-	-	TRBV7-2	TRBJ2-5	TGTGCCAGCAGCGAGGACGGGAGTTTCCCGGAGACCCAGTACTTC	CASSEDGSFPETQYF
once	-	TRBV25-1	TRBJ1-5	TGTGCCAGCAGTGACCAGGGTAACAATCAGCCCCAGCATTTT	CASSDQGNNQPQHF
few	-	TRBV11-1	TRBJ2-3	TGTGCCAGCGGTGGGCAGGTAGCGACAGATACGCAGTATTTT	CASGGQVATDTQYF
-	-	TRBV19	TRBJ1-5	TGTGCCAGTAGTATAGGCACAAATCAGCCCCAGCATTTT	CASSIGTNQPQHF
-	TRBD1	TRBV18	TRBJ1-1	TGTGCCAGCTCACCAGCCAGGGGGACTGAAGCTTTCTTT	CASSPARGTEAFF
-	TRBD1	TRBV27	TRBJ2-4	TGTGCCAGCAGTTCTGGGACAGGGAACATTCAGTACTTC	CASSSGTGNIQYF
few	-	TRBV2	TRBJ2-1	TGTGCCAGCGGGAGCCAACACAATGAGCAGTTCTTC	CASGSQHNEQFF
few	-	TRBV12-3/TRBV12-4	TRBJ2-1	TGTGCCAGCTCTTATTACAATGAGCAGTTCTTC	CASSYYNEQFF
many	TRBD2	TRBV4-2	TRBJ2-3	TGTGCCAGCAGCCAGCACCCTTCTAGCGGGGGGCAAGATACGCAGTATTTT	CASSQHPSSGGQDTQYF
-	-	TRBV28	TRBJ2-1	TGTGCCAGCAGTTTATGGGGGGGCTCCTACAATGAGCAGTTCTTC	CASSLWGGSYNEQFF
-	TRBD2	TRBV3-1/TRBV3-2	TRBJ2-3	TGTGCCAGCAGCCAAGATTCGGGGCGGGGGGCAGCAGATACGCAGTATTTT	CASSQDSGRGAADTQYF
few	-	TRBV18	TRBJ1-1	TGTGCCAGCTCACCACTGAGAGGGGGGAACACTGAAGCTTTCTTT	CASSPLRGGNTEAFF
-	-	TRBV28	TRBJ2-1	TGTGCCAGCAGTTTAGACAGACCTTACAATGAGCAGTTCTTC	CASSLDRPYNEQFF
-	-	TRBV30	TRBJ1-2	TGTGCCTGCGACGGAAGGCAGGGTCCTTCGGCCTATGGCTACACCTTC	CACDGRQGPSAYGYTF
-	-	TRBV10-3	TRBJ2-2	TGTGCCACCGAGGACAGTTCGAACACCGGGGAGCTGTTTTTT	CATEDSSNTGELFF
-	TRBD1	TRBV3-1/TRBV3-2	TRBJ1-2	TGTGCCAGCCAGGGGGCGGGCTATGGCTACACCTTC	CASQGAGYGYTF
few	TRBD2	TRBV13	TRBJ2-1	TGTGCCAGCAGTCGAGCGGGAGGGCCCTTTAATGAGCAGTTCTTC	CASSRAGGPFNEQFF
-	TRBD1	TRBV9	TRBJ1-1	TGTGCCAGCAGCTCGAACAGGGGCGAAGCTTTCTTT	CASSSNRGEAFF
-	TRBD1	TRBV30	TRBJ1-3	TGTGCCTGGAGCAGGGGGACCGCAACTGGAAACACCATATATTTT	CAWSRGTATGNTIYF
-	-	TRBV11-1	TRBJ2-5	TGTGCCAGCAGCTTAGGGACTCTTAAAGAGACCCAGTACTTC	CASSLGTLKETQYF
-	TRBD1	TRBV18	TRBJ2-1	TGTGCCAGCTCACCACCGGGGACAGGTTCCTACAATGAGCAGTTCTTC	CASSPPGTGSYNEQFF
-	TRBD1	TRBV28	TRBJ1-3	TGTGCCAGCAGACCAGGGGGTGTTCGAAACACCATATATTTT	CASRPGGVRNTIYF
-	-	TRBV30	TRBJ1-2	TGTGCCTGGAGTCCCCGCGTGGGCGGCTACACCTTC	CAWSPRVGGYTF
-	-	TRBV7-2	TRBJ2-5	TGTGCCAGCAGCGAGTCGACAGGGAGGCAAGAGACCCAGTACTTC	CASSESTGRQETQYF
-	TRBD1	TRBV14	TRBJ1-2	TGTGCCAGCAGCCATCCGGGACAGAGTTACTATGGCTACACCTTC	CASSHPGQSYYGYTF
-	TRBD1	TRBV9	TRBJ1-2	TGTGCCAGCAGCGCTAGCGCAGACAGGGGGGACTATGGCTACACCTTC	CASSASADRGDYGYTF
few	-	TRBV5-8	TRBJ2-3	TGTGCCAGCAGCCTACAGGGTAGCACAGATACGCAGTATTTT	CASSLQGSTDTQYF
-	-	TRBV7-2	TRBJ2-7	TGTGCCAGCAGCTCCCTAGGAGTTCGGCAGTACTTC	CASSSLGVRQYF
once	-	TRBV6-2/TRBV6-3	TRBJ2-1	TGTGCCAGCAGTTACTCGTTATCCCCCAGCAATGAGCAGTTCTTC	CASSYSLSPSNEQFF
few	TRBD1	TRBV6-5	TRBJ1-2	TGTGCCAGCATGCCGGTATTCGGGACAGGGGTCGGCTACACCTTC	CASMPVFGTGVGYTF
-	-	TRBV7-8	TRBJ1-1	TGTGCCAGCAGCGTACAGGGCCAGATGAACACTGAAGCTTTCTTT	CASSVQGQMNTEAFF
-	-	TRBV11-2	TRBJ1-2	TGTGCCAGCAGCTTAGGTCAGGGGCCTGGCTACACCTTC	CASSLGQGPGYTF
-	-	TRBV3-1/TRBV3-2	TRBJ1-4	TGTGCCAGCAGCCAAGATTTTAGTACAGCCGAAAAACTGTTTTTT	CASSQDFSTAEKLFF
-	TRBD2	TRBV7-6	TRBJ2-7	TGTGCCAGCAGCGAGGAGGCGGGAGGGCCCAACGAGCAGTACTTC	CASSEEAGGPNEQYF
once	TRBD1	TRBV5-1	TRBJ2-5	TGCGCCAGCAGCCTGGACGGACAGGGACTAGAGACCCAGTACTTC	CASSLDGQGLETQYF
-	TRBD2	TRBV9	TRBJ2-1	TGTGCCAGCAGCGTAGGGCAGCGGGGCTCCTACAATGAGCAGTTCTTC	CASSVGQRGSYNEQFF
-	-	TRBV5-1	TRBJ2-3	TGCGCCAGCAGCTTGGATGGGGGGGGCGCGACAGATACGCAGTATTTT	CASSLDGGGATDTQYF
-	-	TRBV6-5	TRBJ2-7	TGTGCCAGCAACTACAGGGATTCCTACGAGCAGTACTTC	CASNYRDSYEQYF
-	-	TRBV6-5	TRBJ2-3	TGTGCCAGCACACAAAGAACATCCAGCACAGATACGCAGTATTTT	CASTQRTSSTDTQYF
once	-	TRBV10-1	TRBJ2-1	TGCGCCAGCAGTGTGGACAACTCCTACAATGAGCAGTTCTTC	CASSVDNSYNEQFF
-	-	TRBV6-5	TRBJ1-6	TGTGCCAGCAGTTACAGTAACAGGGACTATAATTCACCCCTCCACTTT	CASSYSNRDYNSPLHF
few	-	TRBV2	TRBJ2-3	TGTGCCAGCAGCCTCACAGATACGCAGTATTTT	CASSLTDTQYF
-	-	TRBV9	TRBJ1-1	TGTGCCAGCAGCTCGGAGGGCTTGACTGAAGCTTTCTTT	CASSSEGLTEAFF
few	-	TRBV4-1	TRBJ2-5	TGCGCCAGCAGCGGCGACCTAGCAGGACGAGAGACCCAGTACTTC	CASSGDLAGRETQYF
-	-	TRBV5-5	TRBJ1-4	TGTGCCAGCAGCTTGACGGAGGGAGTCGGAAAACTGTTTTTT	CASSLTEGVGKLFF
-	TRBD1	TRBV4-1	TRBJ2-3	TGCGCCAGCAGCCTAACTGGGACAGCTAGCACAGATACGCAGTATTTT	CASSLTGTASTDTQYF
-	-	TRBV27	TRBJ1-5	TGTGCCAGCAGTTTTCACGGGAATCAGCCCCAGCATTTT	CASSFHGNQPQHF